This T cell receptor beta chain appears in the sequencing data of a study of blood T cells in healthy people across ages. This clonotype was counted a few times. Its antigen is undetermined. Using a J-beta primer mix together with a sample-barcoded 5' primer, a second PCR was run for roughly 6 to 11 cycles. From the 5' RACE reads, TCRdb called clonotypes with MiXCR, one entry per CDR3 protein. This table has 750,000 to 950,000 distinct CDR3 sequences, about 55% appearing once. At least 5 micrograms of total RNA were extracted per sample. Findings of the study overall: Older individuals had lower TCR beta diversity per million T cells (the decline was roughly linear).

Trimming stripped 6 bases from V and 7 bases from J, with 18 bases between. The CDR3 totals 14 residues. The germline CDR1 and CDR2 sequences are DFQATT and SNEGSKA (reference sequence). This receptor was identified in an elderly man in good health. What was sequenced was blood. The chain couples TRBV20-1 to TRBJ1-4; the D gene is possibly TRBD1 (5 bases). CDR3 sequence reads: CSAQRAGRSEKLFF. CDR3 sequence (DNA): TGCAGTGCGCAGCGGGCAGGGAGGAGTGAAAAACTGTTTTTT.